This TCR beta chain was recovered during a study of T cell changes during pregnancy in multiple sclerosis. This CDR3 is 14 amino acids long. Germline trimming cut 6 bases from V and 6 bases from J; bases unmatched to any gene: 6. Germline assignment: CDR1 MDHEN and CDR2 SYDVKM. Sequenced by immunoSEQ multiplex PCR; TCRdb stores in-frame clones only, minus some. The table lists some 53,000 clones, 80% to 95% of them singletons. The sequence came from a female donor with multiple sclerosis, enrolled in a pregnancy study. Sequences were derived from CD4+ T cells from peripheral blood mononuclear cells, sampled in the third trimester of pregnancy. The chain employs TRBV28 and TRBJ1-5; the match to TRBD1 covers 9 bases. CDR3 sequence: CASRATGGIQPQHF. In DNA form, the CDR3 reads TGTGCCAGCAGAGCGACAGGGGGTATTCAGCCCCAGCATTTT.